This T cell receptor beta chain was recorded in a study of blood T cell repertoires in COVID-19. Study details: Sites across the United States, Italy and Spain contributed samples from acute and convalescent COVID-19. T cells, B-cell-depleted T cells, or PBMCs provided the cDNA or gDNA that served as material.

The V end was cut by 1 base, the J end by 5 bases, with 12 bases between. The CDR3 is 14 amino acids. CDR1 SGHVS and CDR2 FNYEAQ come from the germline V gene. As originally analysed: Estimation of nucleated cell counts relied on the amplification of reference gene primers. Produced via immunoSEQ multiplex PCR; TCRdb's table is partial and in-frame only. V and J calls and clone size are copied from that table; D and trimming were computed from the DNA. The data hold tens of thousands of clones, with about 70% observed a single time. The receptor's source is a woman of 80 years or more with active or convalescent COVID-19. Specimen: peripheral blood. The V and J genes are TRBV7-6 and TRBJ2-7, with D tentatively TRBD1 (6 bases). CDR3 nucleotide sequence: TGTGCCAGCAGCTTAGAGGACAGAGGGCACGAGCAGTACTTC. Protein: CASSLEDRGHEQYF.